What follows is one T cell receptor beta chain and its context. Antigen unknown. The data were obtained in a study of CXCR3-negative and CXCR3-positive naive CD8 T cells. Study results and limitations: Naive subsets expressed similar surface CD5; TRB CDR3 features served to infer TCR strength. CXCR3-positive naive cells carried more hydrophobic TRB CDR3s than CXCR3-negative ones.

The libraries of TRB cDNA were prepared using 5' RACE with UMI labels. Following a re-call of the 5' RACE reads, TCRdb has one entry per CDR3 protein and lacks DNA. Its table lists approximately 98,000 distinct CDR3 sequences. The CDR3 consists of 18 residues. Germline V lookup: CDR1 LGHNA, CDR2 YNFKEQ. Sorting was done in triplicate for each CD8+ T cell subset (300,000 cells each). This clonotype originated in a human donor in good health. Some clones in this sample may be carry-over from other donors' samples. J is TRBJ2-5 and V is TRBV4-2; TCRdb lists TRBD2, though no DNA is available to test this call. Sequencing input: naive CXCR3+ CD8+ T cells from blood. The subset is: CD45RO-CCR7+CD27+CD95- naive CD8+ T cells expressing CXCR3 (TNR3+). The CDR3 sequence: CASSQWLVTSGSLETQYF.